What follows describes a single T cell receptor beta chain. Its matching antigen is unknown. CD4+ T cells were isolated after 10 days of culture. Fresh IL-2-containing medium replaced half the medium on days 3 and 7. The data are from a study of vaccination effects on CD4 cells after COVID-19. Study details: Within the ViraFEST assay, antigen-specific CD4+ T cells underwent expansion with viral peptide pools prior to sequencing. Study-level results: Common cold coronaviruses were cross-recognized by only 1 of 255 vaccine-induced clones in healthy vaccinees.

CDR3 length: 18 amino acids. With 0 bases clipped from V and 7 bases from J, the junction kept 9 bases outside the gene matches. Germline values: CDR1 LGHNA, CDR2 YNFKEQ. Assay used: immunoSEQ multiplex PCR; TCRdb lists only in-frame clones, some missing. The repertoire consists of around 50,000 clones, with approximately 65% occurring once and the leading ten covering approximately 5%. V gene TRBV4-2 combines with J gene TRBJ2-2, with 12 bases matching TRBD1. The receptor was isolated from a human donor who received a COVID-19 vaccine. This material consisted of CD4+ T cells from PBMCs cultured without peptide, taken before COVID-19 vaccination. CDR3 sequence reads: CASSQEVLGQGARGELFF. The CDR3 bases are TGTGCCAGCAGCCAAGAAGTATTGGGACAGGGGGCGCGCGGGGAGCTGTTTTTT.